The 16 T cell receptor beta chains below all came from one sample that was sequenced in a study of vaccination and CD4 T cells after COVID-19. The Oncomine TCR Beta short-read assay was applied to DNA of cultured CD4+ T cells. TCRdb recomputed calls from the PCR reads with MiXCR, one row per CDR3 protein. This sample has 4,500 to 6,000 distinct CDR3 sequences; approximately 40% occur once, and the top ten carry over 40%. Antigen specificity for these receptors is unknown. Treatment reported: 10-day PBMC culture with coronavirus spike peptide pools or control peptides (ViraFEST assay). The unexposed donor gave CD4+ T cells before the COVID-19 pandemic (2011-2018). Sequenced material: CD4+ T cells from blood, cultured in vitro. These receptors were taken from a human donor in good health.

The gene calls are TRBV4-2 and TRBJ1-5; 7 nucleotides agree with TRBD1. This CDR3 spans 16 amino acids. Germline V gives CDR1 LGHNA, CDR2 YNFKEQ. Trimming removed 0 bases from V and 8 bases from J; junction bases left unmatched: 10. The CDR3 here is CASSQDEGADGEPQHF. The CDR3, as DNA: TGTGCCAGCAGCCAAGATGAGGGGGCGGACGGGGAGCCCCAGCATTTT.

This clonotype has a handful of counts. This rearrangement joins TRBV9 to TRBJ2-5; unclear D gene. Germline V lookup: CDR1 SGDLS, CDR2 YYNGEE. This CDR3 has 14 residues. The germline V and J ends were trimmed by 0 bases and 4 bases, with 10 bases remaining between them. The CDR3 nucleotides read TGTGCCAGCAGCGTAGGAACTATCCGAGAGACCCAGTACTTC. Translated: CASSVGTIRETQYF.

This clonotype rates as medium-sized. CDR3 nucleotide sequence: TGCAGTGCTGCTTCGTACGACAGGGGCGCCTTTCAAGAGACCCAGTACTTC. It translates to CSAASYDRGAFQETQYF. The chain combines TRBV20-1 with TRBJ2-5; 8 bases are shared with TRBD1. CDR1 and CDR2 (germline): DFQATT, SNEGSKA (reference sequence). The CDR3 is 17 amino acids. The V and J ends lost 5 bases and 2 bases, in that order; junction bases with no gene match: 16.

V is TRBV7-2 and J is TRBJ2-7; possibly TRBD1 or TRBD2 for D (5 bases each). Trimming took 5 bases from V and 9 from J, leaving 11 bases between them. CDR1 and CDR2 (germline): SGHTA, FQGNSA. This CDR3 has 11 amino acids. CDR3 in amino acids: CASSEGPLQYF. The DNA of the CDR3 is TGTGCCAGCAGCGAGGGACCCCTGCAGTACTTC.

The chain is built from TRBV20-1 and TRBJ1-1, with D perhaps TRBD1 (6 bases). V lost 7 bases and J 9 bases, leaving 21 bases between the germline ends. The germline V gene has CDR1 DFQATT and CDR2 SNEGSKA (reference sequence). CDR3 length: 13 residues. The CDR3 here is CSGEGGWDDQAFF. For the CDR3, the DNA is TGCAGTGGAGAGGGGGGTTGGGATGATCAAGCTTTCTTT.

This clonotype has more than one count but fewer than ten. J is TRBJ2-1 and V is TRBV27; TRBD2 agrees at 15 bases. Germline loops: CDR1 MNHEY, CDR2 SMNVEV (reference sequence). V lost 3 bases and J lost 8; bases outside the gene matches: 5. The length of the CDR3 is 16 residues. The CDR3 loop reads CASSFRTSGGVHEQFF. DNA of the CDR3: TGTGCCAGCAGTTTTAGGACTAGCGGGGGGGTACATGAGCAGTTCTTC.

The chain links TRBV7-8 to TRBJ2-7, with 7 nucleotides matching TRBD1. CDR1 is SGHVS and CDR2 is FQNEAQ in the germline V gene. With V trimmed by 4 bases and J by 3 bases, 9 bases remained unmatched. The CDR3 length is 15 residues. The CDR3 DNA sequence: TGTGCCAGCAGCTCCACCCGGGACAGCTTCTACGAGCAGTACTTC. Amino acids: CASSSTRDSFYEQYF.

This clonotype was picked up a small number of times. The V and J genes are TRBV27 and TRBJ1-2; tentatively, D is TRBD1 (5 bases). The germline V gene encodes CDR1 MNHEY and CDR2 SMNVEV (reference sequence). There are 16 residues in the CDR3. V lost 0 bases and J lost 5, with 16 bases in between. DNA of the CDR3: TGTGCCAGCAGTTTATCGATCGGGGGAATGGTGTATGGCTACACCTTC. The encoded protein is CASSLSIGGMVYGYTF.

The chain's CDR3 is CASSEAGQVGYTF. The CDR3 nucleotides are TGTGCCAGCAGTGAGGCTGGACAAGTTGGCTACACCTTC. The chain carries TRBV25-1 and TRBJ1-2; TRBD1 is a possible D gene (5 bases). V was pared by 3 bases and J by 7 bases, with 12 bases between. Looked up from germline, CDR1 is MGHDK and CDR2 is SYGVNS. CDR3 length: 13 amino acids.

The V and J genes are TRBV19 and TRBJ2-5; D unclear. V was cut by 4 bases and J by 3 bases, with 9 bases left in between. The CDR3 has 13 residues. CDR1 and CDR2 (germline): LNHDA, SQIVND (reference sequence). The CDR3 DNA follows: TGTGCCAGTAGTAAACTATTTGAAGAGACCCAGTACTTC. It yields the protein CASSKLFEETQYF.

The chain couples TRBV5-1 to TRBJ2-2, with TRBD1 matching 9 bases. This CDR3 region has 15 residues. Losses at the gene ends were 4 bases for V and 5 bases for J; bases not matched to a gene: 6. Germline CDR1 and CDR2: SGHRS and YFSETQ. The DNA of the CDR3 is TGCGCCAGCAGCGGACAGGGGCCTTCTACCGGGGAGCTGTTTTTT. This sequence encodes CASSGQGPSTGELFF.

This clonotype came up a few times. In nucleotides, the CDR3 is TGTGCCAGCAGTTATACAGTGAACACTGAAGCTTTCTTT. Translation gives CASSYTVNTEAFF. The chain links TRBV2 to TRBJ1-1; no clear D. V was trimmed by 5 bases and J by 0 bases, leaving 7 bases between them. The V gene's germline CDR1 is SNHLY and CDR2 FYNNEI. The length of the CDR3 is 13 residues. Looking up the rest from reference TRBV2 and TRBJ1-1 gives the full variable domain: EPEVTQTPSHQVTQMGQEVILRCVPISNHLYFYWYRQILGQKVEFLVSFYNNEISEKSEIFDDQFSVERPDGSNFTLKIRSTKLEDSAMYFCASSYTVNTEAFFGQGTRLTVV.

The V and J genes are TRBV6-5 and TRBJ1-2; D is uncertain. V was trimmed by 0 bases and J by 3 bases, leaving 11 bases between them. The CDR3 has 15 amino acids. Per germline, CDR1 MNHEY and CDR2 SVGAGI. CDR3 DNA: TGTGCCAGCAGTTACTCGACACCGCGGGACTATGGCTACACCTTC. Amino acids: CASSYSTPRDYGYTF.

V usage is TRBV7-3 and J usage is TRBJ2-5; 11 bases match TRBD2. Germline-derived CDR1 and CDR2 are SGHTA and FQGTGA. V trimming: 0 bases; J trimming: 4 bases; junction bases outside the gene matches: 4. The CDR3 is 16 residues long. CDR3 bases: TGTGCCAGCAGCTTAACCTTAGCGGGGGGGAGAGAGACCCAGTACTTC. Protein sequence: CASSLTLAGGRETQYF.

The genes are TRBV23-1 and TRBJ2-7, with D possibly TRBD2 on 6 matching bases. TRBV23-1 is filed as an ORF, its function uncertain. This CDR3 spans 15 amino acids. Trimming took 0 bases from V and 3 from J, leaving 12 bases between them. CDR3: CASSQSQRANYEQYF. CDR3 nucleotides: TGCGCCAGCAGTCAATCTCAGCGGGCCAACTACGAGCAGTACTTC.

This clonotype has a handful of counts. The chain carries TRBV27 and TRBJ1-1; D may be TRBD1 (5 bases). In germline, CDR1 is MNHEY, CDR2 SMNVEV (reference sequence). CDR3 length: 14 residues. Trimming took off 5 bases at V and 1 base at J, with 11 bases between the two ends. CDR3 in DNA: TGTGCCAGCAGTCCAGGGATGGGGAACACTGAAGCTTTCTTT. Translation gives CASSPGMGNTEAFF.